This T cell receptor (beta chain) was profiled in a study of post-analysis software for immune sequencing data. Study-wide results and limits: Controls showed significantly higher normalized Chao1 diversity than did multiple sclerosis patients. Higher frequency in patients than in controls was seen for several TRBV segments, with TRBV5-6, TRBV5-1 and TRBV20-1 among them.

Unique molecular identifiers had been added to the TCR beta cDNA libraries. MiXCR, run by TCRdb on the PCR reads, gives a single entry per CDR3 protein. The data show about 200,000 distinct CDR3 sequences, 25% to 35% seen once. Germline V gene sequence: CDR1 GTSNPN, CDR2 SVGIG (reference sequence). This CDR3 contains 12 residues. V was clipped by 3 bases and J by 7 bases, with 9 bases between them. As to this clonotype: Its matching antigen is unknown.

Sequenced input: blood. V and J are TRBV30 and TRBJ1-4; D is uncertain. This clonotype was sampled from a girl between 2 and 17 years old with multiple sclerosis. In DNA, the CDR3 is TGTGCCTGGAGGGGCGTCGGTGAAAAACTGTTTTTT. The encoded protein is CAWRGVGEKLFF. Looking up the rest from reference TRBV30 and TRBJ1-4 gives the full variable domain: SQTIHQWPATLVQPVGSPLSLECTVEGTSNPNLYWYRQAAGRGLQLLFYSVGIGQISSEVPQNLSASRPQDRQFILSSKKLLLSDSGFYLCAWRGVGEKLFFGSGTQLSVL.